This T cell receptor (beta chain) is drawn from a study of cytomegalovirus exposure and HLA in healthy donors listed by TCRdb under 2017. Regarding the complete study: An earlier analysis of approximately 640 of the donors reported 250 to 300 Gb of sequence data and roughly 110 million unique TCR beta sequences from 150 million to 200 million T cells. Roughly 300 gigabases of sequencing data and roughly 81 million unique TCR sequences made up an early release that covered around 640 HLA-typed donors. Of the roughly 400 genotyped donors, 75% to 85% were placed in the genetic ancestry cluster associated with self-reported Caucasian donors. The study aimed to test whether cataloging public T cell receptors could reveal signatures of past pathogen exposure. The T cell repertoires of about 700 subjects were profiled by immunosequencing and related to cytomegalovirus serostatus. A separate validation cohort of over a hundred different subjects was used in addition to the 666-subject first cohort. To predict cytomegalovirus infection status, the study brought together high-throughput TCR immunosequencing, statistical association of individual TCRs with disease status, and machine learning. A later analysis re-analyzed previously published TCR beta repertoires from roughly 630 donors and added high-resolution HLA genotyping to study TCR occurrence patterns. Rather than drawing on any new phenotypic data, the later analysis identified candidate immune exposures from TCR beta sequences and the way those sequences occurred across donors. To decide whether each TCR beta V gene segment behaved as functional or pseudogenic, an earlier analysis of fewer than 750 of the donors relied on high-throughput TCR beta sequencing. Donor age, sex, ethnicity and CMV serostatus were collected together with the repertoire data. Genome-wide SNP genotypes for about 65% of the roughly 670 donors were used in a later genetic analysis, which treated that subset as a discovery cohort. Every discovery cohort repertoire had been produced on one sequencing platform. HLA typing covered class I and class II loci at four-digit resolution. Typing coverage differed by locus: A, B, C, DRB1 and DQB1 were typed in roughly 620-630 donors, DQA1 in 522, DPA1 in some 570, and DPB1 in 450 to 490. Because of strong linkage in the cohort, roughly five DR-DQ haplotypes were treated as single units for association and clustering. Across approximately 400 genotyped donors of the cohort, an average of about 240,000 unique TCR beta nucleotide sequences per donor were sequenced, and roughly a sixth of those sequences were non-productive. General findings and caveats noted by the study authors: The sequencing pipeline was judged likely to have produced a cluster of highly shared sequence variants as a technical artifact. In a later analysis, most CMV-associated TCR beta chains were found to appear HLA-restricted, with HLA associations seemingly driven largely by CMV exposure. Because counts were too low, around 17 rarely observed V segments, including chromosome 9 orphons, were left out of the earlier analysis of approximately 580 of the donors. Only TCR beta chains were sequenced in this cohort, and the absence of alpha or paired-chain data limited detectable features. A later genetic analysis reported fewer N-insertions in productive TCRs among donors in an Asian-associated ancestry cluster than the roughly 700-donor mean. The study listed around 160 TCR beta chains as associated with cytomegalovirus. An association between a missense DCLRE1C variant and V-gene and J-gene trimming of TCR beta chains was found in a later genetic analysis and replicated in an independent cohort. The authors suggested that the approach could potentially be generalized to other disease states and immunological phenotypes. According to a later analysis, TCR association rates differed among HLA loci, with DRB1 alleles showing the most associated TCRs and HLA-C alleles showing the fewest. CMV serostatus was the only immune exposure information available for the cohort. A later analysis reported that several top co-occurrence clusters appeared linked to parvovirus B19, influenza, CMV and Epstein-Barr virus. A further reported finding was that TCR beta sequences accurately predicted the HLA-A and HLA-B alleles for most subjects in the first cohort. In both the original and validation cohorts, the classifier was reported to diagnose cytomegalovirus status with high specificity and sensitivity. Strong co-occurrence of HLA alleles, especially DR and DQ, made assigning TCR associations to individual alleles difficult. Compared with equally common non-associated chains, HLA-associated TCR beta chains in a later analysis were more clonally expanded and had lower generation probabilities. Three of the identified cytomegalovirus-associated TCR beta chains were confirmed in vitro to be specific for cytomegalovirus antigens. In an earlier analysis of about 600 of the donors, most TCR beta V segments appeared in productive rearrangements about 87% or about 30% of the time, broadly matching IMGT annotations. The 87-base-pair reads could not distinguish some IMGT-functional V segments, including TRBV6-2 and TRBV6-3, so those segments were excluded. Sequencing depth was assumed to be roughly uniform across donors in the presence/absence analyses, though that assumption may not hold. Across donors, most TCR sequences were observed very rarely, whereas some public TCRs were present in many individuals. Linkage disequilibrium might explain the correlated functional status among segregating V segments, but an unknown experimental factor could not be excluded. Because some donors lacked HLA typing at each locus, the association tests relied only on the typed subset. In a later analysis, some 18,000 TCR beta sequences were associated with specific HLA alleles at a false discovery rate of 0.05.

The cohort consisted of 600 to 700 healthy bone marrow donors. At the time of sampling, all cohort members were nominally healthy, though unrecorded immune exposures were likely present. The donor tested CMV seropositive and was one of the 289 seropositive cohort members. Each donor provided a peripheral blood sample, and peripheral blood mononuclear cells were used for TCR beta sequencing. Genomic DNA was extracted from the blood cell samples with the Qiagen DNeasy Blood Extraction Kit. CDR1 and CDR2 (MNHEY, SVGAGI) derive from the germline V gene. Trimming takes 5 bases off V and 4 bases off J; junction bases not matched to a gene: 7. Counted from cysteine to phenylalanine, this CDR3 has 15 amino acids. The DNA shown is the 45-base CDR3, in frame from base 1. Library generation was performed with the immunoSEQ multiplex PCR assay. A mixture of 60 forward primers for TCR Vbeta segments and 13 reverse primers for TCR Jbeta segments was used in the multiplex PCR. The CDR3 region of rearranged TCR beta genes was amplified from genomic DNA by a multiplex PCR assay. On the Illumina HiSeq System, the amplified TCR beta libraries were sequenced as 87-base-pair reads. As for how the authors treated the data: A later analysis counted around 72 million unique TCR beta chains across the 500 to 850 repertoires, and about 10 million of these chains were shared by at least two donors. Raw reads were error-corrected and collapsed into unique sequences with a nearest-neighbor algorithm that merged closely related sequences to remove PCR and sequencing errors. Alignment of CDR3 sequences to IMGT reference sequences was used to assign V, D and J gene segments. For a sequence to be retained, a match of at least six nucleotides was required to both a V gene segment and a J gene segment. Rearrangements were classified as productive when the CDR3 lacked stop codons and remained in frame with V and J, and all other rearrangements were classified as non-productive. Following IMGT convention, CDR3 was defined as the stretch from the second conserved V-encoded cysteine to the conserved J-encoded phenylalanine. Sequences without an unambiguous match to a single V gene segment were excluded from the earlier analysis of 500 to 700 of the donors. An earlier analysis of just under 600 of the donors called V segments functional above 56.7% productive rearrangements and segregating when the between-donor standard deviation exceeded 5%. A statistical classification framework was built to diagnose cytomegalovirus status from the catalog of TCR beta chain sequences. In a later analysis, V and J genes were assigned by comparing TCR nucleotide sequences against IMGT/GENE-DB human TR gene sequences. The TCRdist pipeline was used in a later analysis to assign CDR3 sequences and most-parsimonious VDJ recombination scenarios. In a later analysis, each TCR beta chain was defined by its CDR3 amino acid sequence together with its V-gene family, and reads lacking a unique V-gene family were excluded. To address suspected cross-contamination and a sequencing artifact, a later analysis removed 550 to 750 highly shared, low-generation-probability nucleotide sequences. For each public chain, a later analysis derived a clonal expansion index from normalized ranks of inferred template counts within each repertoire. In a later analysis, generation probabilities were computed with a VDJ recombination model fitted to out-of-frame rearrangements, and the resulting probabilities were checked against IGoR. A later analysis scored TCR-TCR, TCR-HLA and TCR-CMV co-occurrence with hypergeometric tests, applying a repertoire-size bias correction to TCR pairs. A later analysis estimated false discovery rates by permuting HLA or CMV assignments 20 times. In a later analysis, co-occurring TCRs were grouped using DBSCAN, and TCRdist sequence similarity was added for clustering within HLA-allele-positive subsets. Co-occurrence clustering excluded repertoires with fewer than 30,000 or more than 120,000 public chains, plus five with anomalous nucleotide sharing. In its TCRdb copy, this immuneACCESS table keeps in-frame sequences only and misses some clones. Where compared with another copy, unresolved V genes explain less than half of these, and the others have no known cause. V, J and clone size reflect that table, while D and trimming were determined from the DNA. Across this sample there are about 120,000 clones, with roughly 70% seen only once. Together, the top ten hold roughly 8.3% of the sample.

This clone turned up a few times. The antigen this receptor binds is unknown. Base qualities were left out, and no much larger clone turns up one base away. The sequenced material came from PBMCs. This sequence was found in a man in his late teens or twenties in good health and CMV-seropositive. The chain is made from TRBV6-5 and TRBJ1-1; the junction holds 10 bases that match TRBD1. The DNA reads TGTGCCAGCAGTCAATACAGGACAGGGGGCACTGAAGCTTTCTTT. This translates into CASSQYRTGGTEAFF.